Listed below are T cell receptor beta chains from one sample, sequenced in a study of T cells in Graves' hyperthyroidism and ophthalmopathy. TCRdb fed the multiplex PCR reads into MiXCR, producing one record per CDR3 protein. This sample has fewer than 850,000 distinct CDR3 sequences; 15% to 20% occur once, and the top ten carry about 16%. Sequenced sample: blood. These receptors all come from a man between 45 and 60 years old with Graves' hyperthyroidism. Each CDR3 is given with its conserved first and last residue. The D gene is left open where the match is weak. Size is omitted from some rows. Given values are once, few, many or a class for expanded clones.

v_gene	j_gene	abundance	d_gene	CDR3nt	CDR3aa
TRBV12-3/TRBV12-4	TRBJ2-1	many	NA	TGTGCCAGCAGTTTAACCAGGGGCCATGAGCAGTTCTTC	CASSLTRGHEQFF
TRBV5-1	TRBJ2-1	many	NA	TGCGCCAGCAGCTTAGGGGGAGCGAACAATGAGCAGTTCTTC	CASSLGGANNEQFF
TRBV28	TRBJ1-4	many	NA	TGTGCCAGCAGCTTTCCCTCCGGGACCCCCAATGAAAAACTGTTTTTT	CASSFPSGTPNEKLFF
TRBV20-1	TRBJ1-1	few	NA	TGCAGTGCTAGAGATGGAGGGGCGGGTGAAGCTTTCTTT	CSARDGGAGEAFF
TRBV30	TRBJ1-2	NA	NA	TGTGCCTGGAGTCGTCCGGGGGGCTACACCTTC	CAWSRPGGYTF
TRBV29-1	TRBJ2-1	NA	NA	TGCAGCGTTGCATACGACAATGAGCAGTTCTTC	CSVAYDNEQFF
TRBV2	TRBJ2-5	many	TRBD2	TGTGCCAGCAGTACGGGGACTAGCCGACTCCAAGAGACCCAGTACTTC	CASSTGTSRLQETQYF
TRBV25-1	TRBJ1-6	NA	NA	TGTGCCAGCAGTGAACTGGGGGCAGGAAGTTCACCCCTCCACTTT	CASSELGAGSSPLHF
TRBV27	TRBJ1-2	NA	NA	TGTGCCAGCAGTTTGGCCGGGTTCTCCTATGGCTACACCTTC	CASSLAGFSYGYTF
TRBV27	TRBJ2-5	many	NA	TGTGCCAGCAGTTTAATTCCAGAATCCATAGAGACCCAGTACTTC	CASSLIPESIETQYF
TRBV9	TRBJ1-1	few	NA	TGTGCCAGCAGCGCCGGGCCCGGCGGCACTGAAGCTTTCTTT	CASSAGPGGTEAFF
TRBV18	TRBJ1-2	NA	TRBD1	TGTGCCAGCTCACCTAAAGGGCAGGGGGGCTATGGCTACACCTTC	CASSPKGQGGYGYTF
TRBV28	TRBJ1-5	few	TRBD1	TGTGCCAGCAGCGTGGACAGGGGAAGGAATCAGCCCCAGCATTTT	CASSVDRGRNQPQHF
TRBV5-1	TRBJ2-7	NA	NA	TGCGCCAGCAGCTTAGAGCAGGGACGGTCCTACGAGCAGTACTTC	CASSLEQGRSYEQYF
TRBV28	TRBJ1-5	NA	NA	TGTGCCAGCAGTTTATTTAAGAGAACCCGGAGCAATCAGCCCCAGCATTTT	CASSLFKRTRSNQPQHF
TRBV12-3/TRBV12-4	TRBJ2-3	few	NA	TGTGCCAGCAGTTTAACGGGACCCATGACAGATACGCAGTATTTT	CASSLTGPMTDTQYF
TRBV19	TRBJ1-1	many	NA	TGTGCCAGTAGTACCTTCGACTCGACAGTGAACACTGAAGCTTTCTTT	CASSTFDSTVNTEAFF
TRBV5-8	TRBJ2-5	NA	NA	TGTGCCAGCAGCGTGGGCTCTATCCGAGAGACCCAGTACTTC	CASSVGSIRETQYF
TRBV19	TRBJ1-5	few	NA	TGTGCCAGTAGTATACAGGAGGGCGGCAATCAGCCCCAGCATTTT	CASSIQEGGNQPQHF
TRBV3-1	TRBJ1-5	many	NA	TGTGCCAGCAGCCAACAGGTAAATCAGCCCCAGCATTTT	CASSQQVNQPQHF
TRBV20-1	TRBJ2-1	many	TRBD1	TGCAGTGCACCCGGAGGGACAGGGCTTTTCGATGAGCAGTTCTTC	CSAPGGTGLFDEQFF
TRBV12-3/TRBV12-4	TRBJ2-2	many	TRBD2	TGTGCCAGCAGTCCAACTAGCGGGAGTGTCACCGGGGAGCTGTTTTTT	CASSPTSGSVTGELFF
TRBV5-1	TRBJ1-2	NA	NA	TGCGCCAGCAGCCCATCCCCAGACACCGGAAACTATGGCTACACCTTC	CASSPSPDTGNYGYTF
TRBV18	TRBJ2-7	many	NA	TGTGCCAGCTCACTCGGACTCAGGGACGAGCAGTACTTC	CASSLGLRDEQYF
TRBV10-2	TRBJ1-5	NA	NA	TGCGCCAGCAGTGAGATACAGGGATCTCAGCCCCAGCATTTT	CASSEIQGSQPQHF
TRBV12-3/TRBV12-4	TRBJ2-2	many	NA	TGTGCCATCGGGCGGGCGGCGGGGGAGCTGTTTTTT	CAIGRAAGELFF
TRBV28	TRBJ1-1	many	TRBD1	TGTGCCAGCAGTCAACGACAGGGAGTGAACACTGAAGCTTTCTTT	CASSQRQGVNTEAFF
TRBV29-1	TRBJ2-7	many	TRBD1	TGCAGCGTTTACGGACAGGCGCAGTCCTACGAGCAGTACTTC	CSVYGQAQSYEQYF
TRBV24-1	TRBJ2-2	NA	NA	TGTGCCACCAGTGATTTCCGGTCACCCCCGGACACCGGGGAGCTGTTTTTT	CATSDFRSPPDTGELFF
TRBV11-1	TRBJ2-1	many	TRBD2	TGTGCCAGCAGCGCCGGGACTAGCGGGAGAGGCTACAATGAGCAGTTCTTC	CASSAGTSGRGYNEQFF
TRBV29-1	TRBJ2-3	many	TRBD2	TGCAGCGGACTAGCGGGAGGGTCAGATACGCAGTATTTT	CSGLAGGSDTQYF
TRBV27	TRBJ2-2	many	TRBD2	TGTGCCAGCAGTTTAGCGGGAGGGCCAGGCGGGGAGCTGTTTTTT	CASSLAGGPGGELFF
TRBV20-1	TRBJ2-5	NA	TRBD2	TGCAGTGCTATAAACACCGGGACTAGCGGGAGGGCGAGAGAGACCCAGTACTTC	CSAINTGTSGRARETQYF
TRBV19	TRBJ1-5	NA	NA	TGTGCCAGTAGTATAGAAAGTCAGCCCCAGCATTTT	CASSIESQPQHF
TRBV19	TRBJ1-1	many	TRBD1	TGTGCCAGTAGGCTTCGGGACAGGGCAACTGAAGCTTTCTTT	CASRLRDRATEAFF
TRBV28	TRBJ1-5	many	NA	TGTGCCAGCAGTTTTACCGACAGTCTAGGGGAGCCCCAGCATTTT	CASSFTDSLGEPQHF
TRBV20-1	TRBJ2-3	few	TRBD2	TGCAGTGCTAGAGGAGCGGGAGGGCCTGTTACAGATACGCAGTATTTT	CSARGAGGPVTDTQYF
TRBV20-1	TRBJ2-3	few	NA	TGCAGTACGTCAGGGCTTAGCACAGATACGCAGTATTTT	CSTSGLSTDTQYF
TRBV7-8	TRBJ2-7	NA	TRBD2	TGTGCCAGCAGCCCTAGCGGGAGGGACCACGAGCAGTACTTC	CASSPSGRDHEQYF
TRBV6-1	TRBJ2-1	few	TRBD2	TGTGCCAGCAGTTCTATGGGACTAGCGGGGTACAATGAGCAGTTCTTC	CASSSMGLAGYNEQFF
TRBV5-1	TRBJ2-3	NA	NA	TGCGCCAGCAGCTTGGGTAGGGGGGAAGATACGCAGTATTTT	CASSLGRGEDTQYF
TRBV12-3/TRBV12-4	TRBJ1-2	few	NA	TGTGCCAGCAAACGGGGCCTTTCCACTGGCTACACCTTC	CASKRGLSTGYTF